What follows are 23 T cell receptor beta chains derived from one specimen sequenced in a study of cytomegalovirus exposure and HLA in healthy donors. The PCR used 60 Vbeta and 13 Jbeta primers. Assay: immunoSEQ multiplex PCR; the TCRdb copy retains only in-frame clones and omits some. The sample has about 110,000 clones; 15% are singletons. Sequenced sample: PBMCs. Receptors were obtained from a woman aged 18 to 35 in good health and CMV-seronegative.

The chain links TRBV28 to TRBJ1-5; D remains unclear. The CDR3 has 14 amino acids. Germline V lookup: CDR1 MDHEN, CDR2 SYDVKM. Deletions cut 6 bases from V and 3 bases from J, with 12 bases between. CDR3 sequence: CASSLVQYNQPQHF. DNA of the CDR3: TGTGCCAGCAGCCTCGTACAGTACAATCAGCCCCAGCATTTT.

CDR3 DNA: TGCGCCAGCAGCCAAGAGCGGTGGGAGACCCAGTACTTC. Translated: CASSQERWETQYF. V is TRBV4-3 and J is TRBJ2-5; no clear D. The length of the CDR3 is 13 residues. Germline lookup yields CDR1 LGHNA and CDR2 YSLEER. V lost 0 bases and J lost 5, with 7 bases in between.

This clone was found a few times. The V gene is TRBV28, the J gene TRBJ2-5; TRBD2 aligns across 12 bases. The junction had 10 bases not matched to a gene; V was cut back by 6 bases and J by 5 bases. CDR1 is MDHEN and CDR2 is SYDVKM in the germline V gene. The CDR3 covers 16 residues. CDR3 nucleotides: TGTGCCAGCAGACCCCCCGGGCTAGCGGGAGGGGAGACCCAGTACTTC. Translation gives CASRPPGLAGGETQYF.

The rearrangement links TRBV7-2 to TRBJ1-2, with D unclear. This CDR3 is built from 13 residues. CDR1 is SGHTA, CDR2 FQGNSA, per germline. V was cut by 0 bases and J by 9 bases, with 11 bases left in between. CDR3 in DNA: TGTGCCAGCAGCTTAGCGGTCCGAGGTAGCTACACCTTC. This gives the protein CASSLAVRGSYTF.

In this sample, this clone turned up a few times. Here the CDR3 reads CASLGDRENQPQHF. The CDR3 nucleotides read TGTGCCAGCTTGGGAGACAGGGAGAATCAGCCCCAGCATTTT. The chain employs TRBV6-1 and TRBJ1-5, with 7 bases fitting TRBD1. The V segment lost 8 bases and the J segment 4 bases; nucleotides outside the gene matches: 8. There are 14 residues in the CDR3. The germline gives CDR1 MNHNS, CDR2 SASEGT.

The CDR3 nucleotides read TGTGCCAGCGGAACCGTGGGGGCCCTGCATTTT. Translating it yields CASGTVGALHF. The chain carries TRBV28 and TRBJ1-5, with TRBD1 as a possible D gene (6 bases). Per the germline V gene, CDR1 is MDHEN and CDR2 is SYDVKM. V lost 8 bases, J lost 15 bases, and 17 bases lay in between. CDR3 length equals 11 residues.

The chain has TRBV7-2 and TRBJ1-1; TRBD1 is a possible D gene (6 bases). V shed 2 bases and J shed 1 base, with 8 bases lying between them. The CDR3 is 14 residues long. Germline V gene data show CDR1 as SGHTA and CDR2 as FQGNSA. Written as DNA, the CDR3 is TGTGCCAGCAGCTTACTACAGGGGAACACTGAAGCTTTCTTT. It is translated as CASSLLQGNTEAFF.

This clone was seen only a few times. The chain employs TRBV10-3 and TRBJ2-7; 12 nucleotides line up with TRBD1. This CDR3 contains 15 residues. The germline gives CDR1 ENHRY, CDR2 SYGVKD. Trimming at V came to 5 bases and at J to 2 bases, leaving 4 bases not matched to a gene. CDR3 in amino acids: CAISSGTGGTYEQYF. CDR3 in DNA: TGTGCCATCAGTTCCGGGACAGGGGGCACCTACGAGCAGTACTTC.

CDR3 sequence (DNA): TGTGCCAGCAGAGGACTAGCGGGAGTTTACAATGAGCAGTTCTTC. Protein: CASRGLAGVYNEQFF. V gene TRBV25-1 combines with J gene TRBJ2-1; 13 bases match TRBD2. V was clipped by 6 bases and J by 4 bases; unmatched bases: 3. The germline CDR1 and CDR2 sequences are MGHDK and SYGVNS. This CDR3 spans 15 amino acids.

This clone has just a few counts. This sequence joins TRBV5-1 and TRBJ2-5; D perhaps matches TRBD2 (6 bases). Germline V gene lookup returns CDR1 SGHRS and CDR2 YFSETQ. CDR3 length equals 14 residues. V was pared by 0 bases and J by 1 base, with 7 bases between. The CDR3 sequence: CASSLEAGQETQYF. Here the CDR3 DNA reads TGCGCCAGCAGCTTGGAAGCGGGCCAAGAGACCCAGTACTTC.

This clone was counted only a few times. V and J are TRBV5-4 and TRBJ2-5, with D tentatively TRBD1 (5 bases). Germline values: CDR1 SGHNT, CDR2 YYREEE (reference sequence). The V and J ends lost 0 bases and 2 bases respectively, with 8 bases between them. The length of the CDR3 is 14 residues. DNA for the CDR3: TGTGCCAGCAGCTTGGTGACAGCTCAAGAGACCCAGTACTTC. It is translated as CASSLVTAQETQYF. Looking up the rest from reference TRBV5-4 and TRBJ2-5 gives the full variable domain: ETGVTQSPTHLIKTRGQQVTLRCSSQSGHNTVSWYQQALGQGPQFIFQYYREEENGRGNFPPRFSGLQFPNYSSELNVNALELDDSALYLCASSLVTAQETQYFGPGTRLLVL.

This clone was counted a few times. V usage is TRBV6-1 and J usage is TRBJ2-7; D is perhaps TRBD2 (6 bases). CDR3 length: 15 amino acids. Trimming removed 3 bases from V and 3 bases from J, with 15 bases in between. Per the germline V gene, CDR1 is MNHNS and CDR2 is SASEGT. The chain's CDR3 is CASSEIGGSDYEQYF. The CDR3 DNA reads TGTGCCAGCAGTGAGATCGGGGGATCGGACTACGAGCAGTACTTC.

The chain is built from TRBV5-1 and TRBJ2-7, with 7 nucleotides matching TRBD2. From germline, CDR1 is SGHRS and CDR2 YFSETQ. The J segment lost 2 bases and the V segment lost 3 bases, leaving 8 bases of the junction unmatched. The CDR3 loop spans 15 amino acids. In DNA, the CDR3 is TGCGCCAGCAGCTCGGCCGGGACTACAACCTACGAGCAGTACTTC. This codes for CASSSAGTTTYEQYF.

This sequence joins TRBV6-1 and TRBJ1-3, with 7 bases matching TRBD1. V trimming: 1 base; J trimming: 3 bases; junction bases outside the gene matches: 0. This CDR3 region has 14 residues. The germline CDR1 and CDR2 sequences are MNHNS and SASEGT. The CDR3 bases are TGTGCCAGCAGTGAAGGGACAGGTGGAAACACCATATATTTT. Encoded protein: CASSEGTGGNTIYF.

The chain recombines TRBV9 with TRBJ2-5; 8 bases are shared with TRBD2. J was trimmed by 5 bases and V by 3 bases; bases with no gene match: 12. The CDR3 consists of 16 residues. Germline assignment: CDR1 SGDLS and CDR2 YYNGEE. CDR3 sequence reads: CASSASGGAGRETQYF. CDR3 bases: TGTGCCAGCAGCGCTTCCGGGGGGGCCGGTCGCGAGACCCAGTACTTC.

The table lists this clone with a few counts. This CDR3 reads CASSFKGVLLRAFF. In nucleotides, the CDR3 is TGTGCCAGCAGTTTTAAGGGAGTTTTGTTGAGAGCTTTCTTT. The rearrangement joins TRBV28 to TRBJ1-1; D not certain. The germline V gene encodes CDR1 MDHEN and CDR2 SYDVKM. V shed 3 bases and J shed 10 bases, with 18 bases lying between them. The CDR3 extends over 14 amino acids.

This chain links TRBV6-5 with TRBJ2-2, with TRBD2 as a possible D gene (5 bases). V lost 0 bases to trimming and J lost 6 bases, with 11 bases between them. Germline values: CDR1 MNHEY, CDR2 SVGAGI. This CDR3 is 15 amino acids long. The CDR3 loop is CASSYSAGSPGELFF. DNA for the CDR3: TGTGCCAGCAGTTACTCGGCGGGTTCGCCCGGGGAGCTGTTTTTT.

The CDR3 DNA follows: TGTGCCAGCAGTCAGGGGACTAGCGGGAGGACTGAGACCCAGTACTTC. It specifies CASSQGTSGRTETQYF. V is TRBV2 and J is TRBJ2-5; 15 positions match TRBD2. The trim removed 5 bases at V and 5 bases at J, leaving 6 bases unmatched. The CDR3 loop spans 16 amino acids. Germline CDR1 is SNHLY and CDR2 is FYNNEI.

The table lists this clone with a few counts. CDR3 DNA: TGTGCCAGCAGTTACTCGATCAGGTGGCAGGCTGAAGCTTTCTTT. Translating it yields CASSYSIRWQAEAFF. This chain uses TRBV6-5 with TRBJ1-1; D is undetermined. Germline loops: CDR1 MNHEY, CDR2 SVGAGI. The CDR3 covers 15 residues. Trimming removed 0 bases from V and 6 bases from J, with 14 bases in between.

This clone was counted only a few times. The chain links TRBV6-5 to TRBJ1-1; TRBD1 might be the D (5 bases). V lost 0 bases to trimming and J lost 6 bases, with 11 bases between them. In germline, CDR1 is MNHEY, CDR2 SVGAGI. The CDR3 totals 14 residues. CDR3 bases: TGTGCCAGCAGTTACTCGGGCAGGGAGGCTGAAGCTTTCTTT. This translates into CASSYSGREAEAFF.

The rearrangement links TRBV28 to TRBJ1-3; weak D call: TRBD1 (5 bases). CDR3 size: 14 residues. The V and J ends lost 7 bases and 0 bases respectively, with 10 bases between them. The germline gives CDR1 MDHEN, CDR2 SYDVKM. The DNA for the CDR3 is TGTGCCAGCATAGGGGCCAACTCTGGAAACACCATATATTTT. Amino acid sequence: CASIGANSGNTIYF.

The rearrangement links TRBV6-4 to TRBJ2-3; 8 bases line up with TRBD1. The CDR3 is 13 residues long. Germline trimming cut 6 bases from V and 5 bases from J; bases unmatched to any gene: 4. Germline V CDR1 and CDR2: MRHNA, SNTAGT. CDR3 residues: CASSRGPLDTQYF. CDR3 coding DNA: TGTGCCAGCAGCAGGGGGCCCTTAGATACGCAGTATTTT.

The sample holds one count of this clone. The rearrangement links TRBV6-1 to TRBJ1-3, with D tentatively TRBD1 (5 bases). V dropped 2 bases and J dropped 2 bases, with 16 bases sitting between them. The CDR3 runs 17 residues. Germline V gene sequence: CDR1 MNHNS, CDR2 SASEGT. The CDR3 loop reads CASSEIQAAAAGNTIYF. The CDR3 DNA reads as TGTGCCAGCAGTGAAATACAGGCCGCTGCCGCTGGAAACACCATATATTTT.